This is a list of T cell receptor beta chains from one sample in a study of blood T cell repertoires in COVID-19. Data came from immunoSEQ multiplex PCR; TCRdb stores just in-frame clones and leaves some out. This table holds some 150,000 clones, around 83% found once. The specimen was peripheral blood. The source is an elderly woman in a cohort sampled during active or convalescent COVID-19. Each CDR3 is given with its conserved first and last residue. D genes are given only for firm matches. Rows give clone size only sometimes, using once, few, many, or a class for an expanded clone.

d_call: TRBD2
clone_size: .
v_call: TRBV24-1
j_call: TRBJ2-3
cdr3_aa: CATSDLRGADTQYF
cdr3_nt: TGTGCCACCAGTGATTTGCGGGGGGCAGATACGCAGTATTTT

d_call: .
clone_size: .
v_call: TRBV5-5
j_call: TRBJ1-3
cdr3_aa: CASTTTGFSGNTIYF
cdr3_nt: TGTGCCAGCACTACTACAGGGTTCTCTGGAAACACCATATATTTT

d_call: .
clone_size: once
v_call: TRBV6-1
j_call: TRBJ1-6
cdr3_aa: CASSEVDSSYNSPLHF
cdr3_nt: TGTGCCAGCAGTGAAGTAGACAGCTCCTATAATTCACCCCTCCACTTT

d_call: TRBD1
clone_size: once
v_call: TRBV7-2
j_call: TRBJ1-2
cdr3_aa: CASSLDPGTGGLFYGYTF
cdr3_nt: TGTGCCAGCAGCTTAGACCCCGGGACAGGGGGCCTCTTTTATGGCTACACCTTC

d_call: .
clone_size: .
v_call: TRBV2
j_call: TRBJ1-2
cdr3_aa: CASHPITNYGYTF
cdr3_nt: TGTGCCAGCCACCCTATTACTAACTATGGCTACACCTTC

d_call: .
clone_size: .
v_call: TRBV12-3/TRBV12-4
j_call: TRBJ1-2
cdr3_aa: CASRVGGAYGYTF
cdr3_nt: TGTGCCAGCAGGGTGGGGGGGGCCTATGGCTACACCTTC

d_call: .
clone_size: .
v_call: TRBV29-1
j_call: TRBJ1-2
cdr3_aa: CSVGIRRLGYTF
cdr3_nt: TGCAGCGTTGGTATAAGGAGACTTGGCTACACCTTC

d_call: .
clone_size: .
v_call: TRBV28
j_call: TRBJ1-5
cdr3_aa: CASTLGTGYSNQPQHF
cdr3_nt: TGTGCCAGCACCCTGGGAACAGGCTATAGCAATCAGCCCCAGCATTTT

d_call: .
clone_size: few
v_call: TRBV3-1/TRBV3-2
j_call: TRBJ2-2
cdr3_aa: CASSRLDTGELFF
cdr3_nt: TGTGCCAGCAGCCGACTGGACACCGGGGAGCTGTTTTTT

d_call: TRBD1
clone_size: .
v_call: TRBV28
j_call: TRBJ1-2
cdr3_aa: CASLLGWDRGHGYTF
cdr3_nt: TGTGCCAGCTTACTTGGGTGGGACAGGGGCCACGGCTACACCTTC

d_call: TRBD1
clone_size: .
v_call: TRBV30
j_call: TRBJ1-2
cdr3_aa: CAWSAGQGGYGYTF
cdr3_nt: TGTGCCTGGAGTGCCGGACAGGGCGGCTATGGCTACACCTTC

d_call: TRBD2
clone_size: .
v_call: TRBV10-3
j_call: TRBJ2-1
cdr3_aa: CAIRSSGSELEQFF
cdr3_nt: TGTGCCATCAGATCCAGCGGGAGCGAGCTTGAGCAGTTCTTC

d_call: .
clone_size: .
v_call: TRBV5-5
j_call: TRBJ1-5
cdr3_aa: CASSPLYSNQPQHF
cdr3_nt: TGTGCCAGCAGCCCGCTATATAGCAATCAGCCCCAGCATTTT

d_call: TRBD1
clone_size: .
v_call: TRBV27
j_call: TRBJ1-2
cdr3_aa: CASSLQTGTGDYGYTF
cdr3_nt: TGTGCCAGCAGTTTACAAACCGGGACAGGGGACTATGGCTACACCTTC

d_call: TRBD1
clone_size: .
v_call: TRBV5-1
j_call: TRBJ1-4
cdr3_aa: CASSLGTGNNEKLFF
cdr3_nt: TGCGCCAGCAGCTTGGGGACAGGAAATAATGAAAAACTGTTTTTT

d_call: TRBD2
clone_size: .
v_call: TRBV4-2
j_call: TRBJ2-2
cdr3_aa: CASSQDLASGGTGELFF
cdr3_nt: TGTGCCAGCAGCCAAGATCTGGCTAGCGGGGGCACCGGGGAGCTGTTTTTT

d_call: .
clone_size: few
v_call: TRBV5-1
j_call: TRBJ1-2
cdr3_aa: CASSLYGDSSYTF
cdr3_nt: TGCGCCAGCAGCTTGTACGGGGATAGTAGCTACACCTTC

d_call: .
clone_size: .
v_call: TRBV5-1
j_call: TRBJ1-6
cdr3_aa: CASSYGSTDSPLHF
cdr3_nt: TGCGCCAGCAGCTACGGTTCTACAGATTCACCCCTCCACTTT

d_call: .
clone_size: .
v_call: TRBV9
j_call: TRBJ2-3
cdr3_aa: CASSVQIGTLTTDTQYF
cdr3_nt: TGTGCCAGCAGCGTTCAGATAGGGACTCTAACGACAGATACGCAGTATTTT

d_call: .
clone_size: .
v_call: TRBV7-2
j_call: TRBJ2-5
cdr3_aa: CASSLDRTGRETQYF
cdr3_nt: TGTGCCAGCAGCTTAGACCGAACAGGGCGAGAGACCCAGTACTTC

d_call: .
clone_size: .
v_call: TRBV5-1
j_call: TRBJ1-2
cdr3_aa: CASKVGDDYGYTF
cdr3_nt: TGCGCCAGCAAAGTAGGAGATGACTATGGCTACACCTTC

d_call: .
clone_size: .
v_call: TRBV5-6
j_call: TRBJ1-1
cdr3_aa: CASRYFMNTEAFF
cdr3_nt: TGTGCCAGCAGGTACTTCATGAACACTGAAGCTTTCTTT

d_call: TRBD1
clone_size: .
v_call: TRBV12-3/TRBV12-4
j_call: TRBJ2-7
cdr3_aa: CASSPGTVLRQYF
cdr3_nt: TGTGCCAGCAGTCCGGGGACAGTACTACGACAGTACTTC

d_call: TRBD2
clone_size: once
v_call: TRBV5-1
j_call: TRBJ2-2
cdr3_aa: CASSTGTSGSFAGELFF
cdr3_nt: TGCGCCAGCAGCACAGGGACTAGCGGGAGTTTTGCCGGGGAGCTGTTTTTT

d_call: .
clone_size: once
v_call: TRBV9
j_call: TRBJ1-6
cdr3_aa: CASSSGGSYNSPLHF
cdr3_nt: TGTGCCAGCAGTTCCGGCGGCTCCTATAATTCACCCCTCCACTTT

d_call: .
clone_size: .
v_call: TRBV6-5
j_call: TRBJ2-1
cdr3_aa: CASRYGGLSYNEQFF
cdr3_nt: TGTGCCAGCAGGTACGGAGGGCTCTCCTACAATGAGCAGTTCTTC

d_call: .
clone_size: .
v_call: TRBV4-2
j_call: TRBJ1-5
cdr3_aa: CASSQQVINQPQHF
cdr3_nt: TGTGCCAGCAGCCAACAGGTTATCAATCAGCCCCAGCATTTT

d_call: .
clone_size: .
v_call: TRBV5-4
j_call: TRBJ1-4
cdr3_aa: CASSYRANEKLFF
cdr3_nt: TGTGCCAGCAGTTACCGGGCTAATGAAAAACTGTTTTTT

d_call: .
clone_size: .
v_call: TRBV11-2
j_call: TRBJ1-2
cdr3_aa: CASSLDPDGPTVFYGYTF
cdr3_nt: TGTGCCAGCAGCTTAGATCCGGATGGGCCCACAGTTTTCTATGGCTACACCTTC

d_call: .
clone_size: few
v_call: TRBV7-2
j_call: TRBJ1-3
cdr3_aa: CASSLAAGGNTIYF
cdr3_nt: TGTGCCAGCAGCTTAGCGGCAGGAGGAAACACCATATATTTT